The 28 T cell receptor beta chains below were found in one sample sequenced in a study of shared clonotypes between healthy human individuals. Repertoires were generated with immunoSEQ multiplex PCR, while TCRdb's copy carries only in-frame clones and drops some. In the table there are approximately 650,000 clones, just under 97% of which are singletons. The naive CD8 population came from CD45RO-negative cells selected for CCR7, without terminally differentiated effector memory CD45RA+ cells. The specimen sequenced was naive CD8+ T cells sorted from blood. The source is a woman younger than 45 in good health.

CDR3 residues: CASSQDRGSGRGVEQFF. The CDR3 region has the DNA TGCGCCAGCAGCCAAGACAGGGGTAGCGGGAGAGGTGTGGAGCAGTTCTTC. J is TRBJ2-1 and V is TRBV4-1, with TRBD2 matching 9 bases. Germline lookup yields CDR1 MGHRA and CDR2 YSYEKL. The CDR3 is 17 amino acids. The trim removed 0 bases at V and 10 bases at J, leaving 13 bases unmatched.

The chain uses TRBV7-6 and TRBJ1-2; D call uncertain. The V gene's germline CDR1 is SGHVS and CDR2 FNYEAQ. CDR3 length equals 14 residues. V lost 1 base to trimming and J lost 4 bases, with 10 bases between them. Here the CDR3 DNA reads TGTGCCAGCAGCTTAGAACCAGAGTTCTATGGCTACACCTTC. Amino acids: CASSLEPEFYGYTF.

This clone occurred once. V usage is TRBV28 and J usage is TRBJ1-5; 7 bases match TRBD1. After removal of 7 bases from V and 5 bases from J, the junction contained 20 bases not matched to a gene. The CDR3 runs 18 residues. Germline CDR1 MDHEN, CDR2 SYDVKM. The CDR3 sequence is CASTALLLGQDVHQPQHF. CDR3 bases: TGTGCCAGCACCGCCCTGCTCCTAGGACAGGATGTCCATCAGCCCCAGCATTTT. The full variable domain, its missing parts supplied by reference TRBV28 and TRBJ1-5, is DVKVTQSSRYLVKRTGEKVFLECVQDMDHENMFWYRQDPGLGLRLIYFSYDVKMKEKGDIPEGYSVSREKKERFSLILESASTNQTSMYLCASTALLLGQDVHQPQHFGDGTRLSIL.

V gene TRBV27 combines with J gene TRBJ2-7; TRBD2 matches 11 bases. The CDR3 sequence is 16 residues long. Germline loops: CDR1 MNHEY, CDR2 SMNVEV (reference sequence). J lost 6 bases, V lost 4 bases, and 11 bases had no gene match. CDR3 loop: CASSSPSTSGTSEQYF. CDR3 bases: TGTGCCAGCAGTTCACCCTCGACTAGCGGGACCAGCGAGCAGTACTTC.

The chain has TRBV10-3 and TRBJ2-7; a weak D match, TRBD1 (5 bases). In germline, CDR1 is ENHRY, CDR2 SYGVKD. With 10 bases removed from V and 2 bases from J, the gap between germline ends came to 27 bases. The CDR3 is made up of 17 amino acids. CDR3: CATRLSEQVGLTYEQYF. CDR3 sequence (DNA): TGTGCCACCCGCCTCAGTGAGCAAGTGGGGCTTACCTACGAGCAGTACTTC.

This clone was seen a single time. The V gene is TRBV28, the J gene TRBJ1-5; TRBD1 is a possible D gene (5 bases). The CDR3 contains 13 residues. Germline loops: CDR1 MDHEN, CDR2 SYDVKM. Trimming cost V 7 bases and J 7 bases, with 14 bases left between them. For the CDR3, the DNA is TGTGCCAGCACCTCACCTGGGGGACAGCCCCAGCATTTT. Translating gives CASTSPGGQPQHF.

This rearrangement joins TRBV5-4 to TRBJ1-5; D remains ambiguous. Trimming removed 0 bases from V and 2 bases from J, with 12 bases in between. In germline, CDR1 is SGHNT, CDR2 YYREEE (reference sequence). CDR3 length: 16 amino acids. CDR3 loop: CASSLDGVDGNQPQHF. The CDR3 DNA sequence: TGTGCCAGCAGCTTGGACGGGGTCGATGGCAATCAGCCCCAGCATTTT. Drawing the rest from reference TRBV5-4 and TRBJ1-5, the complete variable domain is ETGVTQSPTHLIKTRGQQVTLRCSSQSGHNTVSWYQQALGQGPQFIFQYYREEENGRGNFPPRFSGLQFPNYSSELNVNALELDDSALYLCASSLDGVDGNQPQHFGDGTRLSIL.

V is TRBV7-9 and J is TRBJ2-7; possible D gene TRBD1, 6 bases. Trimming removed 5 bases from V and 5 bases from J, with 16 bases in between. The CDR3 consists of 14 residues. Germline assignment: CDR1 SEHNR and CDR2 FQNEAQ (reference sequence). CDR3 DNA sequence: TGTGCCAGCAGCCCAGTGAACAGGGCCCACGAGCAGTACTTC. Amino acid sequence: CASSPVNRAHEQYF.

This clone occurred once. The chain is built from TRBV2 and TRBJ2-1; the match to TRBD1 covers 8 bases. This CDR3 contains 16 residues. The germline gives CDR1 SNHLY, CDR2 FYNNEI. V was pared by 3 bases and J by 11 bases, with 15 bases of the junction left unmatched. This CDR3 is CASSEPEDRAEIQQFF. CDR3 coding DNA: TGTGCCAGCAGTGAGCCGGAGGACAGGGCCGAAATTCAGCAGTTCTTC.

V and J are TRBV4-1 and TRBJ2-2; no clear D. Germline assignment: CDR1 MGHRA and CDR2 YSYEKL. This CDR3 is 11 amino acids long. The V and J ends lost 4 bases and 6 bases respectively, with 3 bases between them. The DNA for the CDR3 is TGCGCCAGCAGCCGCTCCGGGGAGCTGTTTTTT. Translating it yields CASSRSGELFF.

The J gene is TRBJ2-7, the V gene TRBV5-1; 7 bases match TRBD2. V trimming: 0 bases; J trimming: 2 bases; junction bases outside the gene matches: 2. This CDR3 is 14 amino acids long. Germline lookup yields CDR1 SGHRS and CDR2 YFSETQ. The CDR3 bases are TGCGCCAGCAGCTTGGGCAGCGGGACCTACGAGCAGTACTTC. Residues: CASSLGSGTYEQYF. The variable domain in full, with the rest retrieved from reference TRBV5-1 and TRBJ2-7, is KAGVTQTPRYLIKTRGQQVTLSCSPISGHRSVSWYQQTPGQGLQFLFEYFSETQRNKGNFPGRFSGRQFSNSRSEMNVSTLELGDSALYLCASSLGSGTYEQYFGPGTRLTVT.

This clone came up once. V is TRBV4-2 and J is TRBJ2-7; D is perhaps TRBD1 (5 bases). The CDR3 has 13 residues. Trimming took 5 bases from V and 3 from J, leaving 11 bases between them. Germline V lookup: CDR1 LGHNA, CDR2 YNFKEQ. The CDR3 reads CASSLGRGYEQYF. CDR3 DNA: TGTGCCAGCAGCTTGGGTAGGGGCTACGAGCAGTACTTC.

This rearrangement joins TRBV28 to TRBJ1-2; D uncertain. The CDR3 runs 11 residues. Germline values: CDR1 MDHEN, CDR2 SYDVKM. V dropped 2 bases and J dropped 6 bases, with 4 bases sitting between them. The CDR3 spells CASSLRNGYTF. The CDR3 DNA sequence: TGTGCCAGCAGTTTAAGGAATGGCTACACCTTC.

This chain joins TRBV27 and TRBJ2-7, with D possibly TRBD1 on 5 matching bases. Deletions cut 3 bases from V and 2 bases from J, with 14 bases between. CDR3 length equals 15 residues. Germline CDR1 MNHEY, CDR2 SMNVEV (reference sequence). The CDR3: CASSFGAPDTYEQYF. The CDR3 region has the DNA TGTGCCAGCAGTTTTGGGGCCCCCGATACCTACGAGCAGTACTTC.

The chain recombines TRBV11-2 with TRBJ1-2; D unclear. V lost 3 bases and J 8 bases, leaving 13 bases between the germline ends. Germline CDR1 is SGHAT and CDR2 is FQNNGV. The CDR3 is 13 residues long. The CDR3 DNA reads TGTGCCAGCAGCTTCGGCGGGGTAAGGGGCTACACCTTC. It encodes CASSFGGVRGYTF.

The V gene is TRBV28, the J gene TRBJ1-1; D may be TRBD1 (5 bases). The V gene's germline CDR1 is MDHEN and CDR2 SYDVKM. Trimming took 5 bases from V and 8 from J, leaving 15 bases between them. There are 13 residues in the CDR3. The CDR3 coding sequence is TGTGCCAGCAGTCCAATCCCGACAGTAGAAGCTTTCTTT. Amino acid sequence: CASSPIPTVEAFF.

The chain recombines TRBV25-1 with TRBJ2-7; D may be TRBD2 (5 bases). V dropped 3 bases and J dropped 1 base, with 10 bases sitting between them. Germline values: CDR1 MGHDK, CDR2 SYGVNS. The CDR3 length is 14 residues. The CDR3 region has the DNA TGTGCCAGCAGTGAGTCGGGGTCGTCCTACGAGCAGTACTTC. Amino acids: CASSESGSSYEQYF.

The chain uses TRBV28 and TRBJ2-6, with D possibly matching TRBD2 (5 bases). This CDR3 has 15 amino acids. Germline lookup yields CDR1 MDHEN and CDR2 SYDVKM. With 6 bases removed from V and 4 bases from J, the gap between germline ends came to 13 bases. The CDR3 spells CASSTFGEGANVLTF. The CDR3 DNA reads as TGTGCCAGCAGCACCTTCGGGGAAGGGGCCAACGTCCTGACTTTC.

V and J are TRBV4-2 and TRBJ2-1; 10 bases agree with TRBD1. The CDR3 totals 16 residues. Germline assignment: CDR1 LGHNA and CDR2 YNFKEQ. Trimming cost V 7 bases and J 6 bases; bases outside gene matches: 12. DNA of the CDR3: TGTGCCAGCACCCCGGTCCTCGACAGGGGGCTCAATGAGCAGTTCTTC. Its protein product is CASTPVLDRGLNEQFF.

This clone was detected once. The chain couples TRBV23-1 to TRBJ2-5, with D maybe TRBD2 (5 bases). Judging by the DNA end, TRBJ2-7 fits better; the J call may be wrong. TRBV23-1 has ORF status, its function being uncertain. The CDR3 extends over 15 amino acids. The DNA of the CDR3 is TGCGCCAGCAGTCAAAGGGAGAGGGTCCCCTACGAGCAGTACTTC. Translating it yields CASSQRERVPYEQYF.

The chain has TRBV6-7 and TRBJ2-1, with no clear D. TRBV6-7 is filed as an ORF, its function uncertain. The CDR3 runs 12 residues. Deletions cut 11 bases from V and 10 bases from J, with 18 bases between. The CDR3: CAARTPIREQFF. In DNA, the CDR3 is TGTGCCGCTCGCACCCCCATCAGAGAGCAGTTCTTC.

The CDR3 nucleotides read TGTGCCAGCAGCGTGGAGGCAGGGAAGTACACTGAAGCTTTCTTT. It is translated as CASSVEAGKYTEAFF. The chain links TRBV9 to TRBJ1-1; weak D call: TRBD1 (5 bases). Germline CDR1 SGDLS, CDR2 YYNGEE. The CDR3 has 15 residues. V was clipped by 2 bases and J by 3 bases, with 14 bases between them.

The V call is TRBV28, the J call TRBJ1-5; weak D call: TRBD1 (5 bases). Germline CDR1 is MDHEN and CDR2 is SYDVKM. Trimming cost V 5 bases and J 0 bases, with 11 bases left between them. This CDR3 is built from 15 residues. The CDR3 region is CASSHKTGSNQPQHF. In DNA, the CDR3 is TGTGCCAGCAGTCACAAAACAGGTAGCAATCAGCCCCAGCATTTT.

For the CDR3, the DNA is TGTGCCAGCAGCGTTCGCTGGGGTGCCCCCTACGAGCAGTACTTC. It encodes CASSVRWGAPYEQYF. This chain uses TRBV9 with TRBJ2-7; no firm D call. With 2 bases removed from V and 2 bases from J, the gap between germline ends came to 14 bases. The germline V gene encodes CDR1 SGDLS and CDR2 YYNGEE. The CDR3 consists of 15 residues.

This clone was counted a single time. The V and J genes are TRBV10-3 and TRBJ1-1; D unresolved. Germline CDR1 and CDR2: ENHRY and SYGVKD. V was shortened by 1 base and J by 2 bases, with 11 bases between the two germline ends. The CDR3 length is 15 residues. CDR3: CAISEWAASNTEAFF. The CDR3 DNA sequence: TGTGCCATCAGTGAGTGGGCCGCTTCCAACACTGAAGCTTTCTTT.

The chain couples TRBV27 to TRBJ2-7; D is tentatively TRBD1 or TRBD2 (5 bases each). This CDR3 comprises 13 residues. Trimming took off 4 bases at V and 3 bases at J, with 10 bases between the two ends. Germline loops: CDR1 MNHEY, CDR2 SMNVEV (reference sequence). The CDR3 loop is CASSSGTLYEQYF. In nucleotides, the CDR3 is TGTGCCAGCAGTTCGGGGACCCTCTACGAGCAGTACTTC.

The chain combines TRBV6-1 with TRBJ2-7; no clear D. Germline lookup yields CDR1 MNHNS and CDR2 SASEGT. The CDR3 is made up of 14 amino acids. Trimming removed 1 base at V and 2 bases at J, with 9 bases between. CDR3 amino acids: CASSEVVFTYEQYF. CDR3 DNA sequence: TGTGCCAGCAGTGAAGTGGTCTTTACCTACGAGCAGTACTTC.

The chain has TRBV7-9 and TRBJ2-7; D is uncertain. The V gene lost 1 base and the J gene lost 2 bases, with 9 bases spanning the gap. CDR3 size: 14 residues. Germline V gives CDR1 SEHNR, CDR2 FQNEAQ (reference sequence). The CDR3 coding sequence is TGTGCCAGCAGCTTAGGGACCGCACCCTACGAGCAGTACTTC. Amino acid sequence: CASSLGTAPYEQYF.